This entry is about one T cell receptor beta chain. CDR1 GTSNPN and CDR2 SVGIG come from the germline V gene (reference sequence). The CDR3 is 14 amino acids. The ends lost 0 bases at V and 5 bases at J; junction bases unmatched: 4. The data are from a study of blood T cell repertoires in COVID-19. Study overall: Sites across the United States, Italy and Spain contributed samples from acute and convalescent COVID-19. The cDNA or gDNA used as material had been derived from T cells, B-cell-depleted T cells, or PBMCs.

Under the authors' procedure: How many nucleated cells were present was estimated from reference gene primer amplification. The method was immunoSEQ multiplex PCR; TCRdb's version includes in-frame clones alone and lacks a portion of them. V and J calls and clone size are those listed in that table; D and trimming were worked out from the DNA. The data show 180,000 or so clones, about 86% seen once. The receptor comes from a man aged 18 to 30 with acute or convalescent COVID-19. The J gene is TRBJ2-3, the V gene TRBV30, with TRBD2 matching 8 bases. The material sequenced was peripheral blood. The DNA for the CDR3 is TGTGCCTGGAGTGTAGCGGGGGTCCTAGATACGCAGTATTTT. This sequence encodes CAWSVAGVLDTQYF.